This is a list of T cell receptor beta chains from one sample in a study of identifying expanded T cells in peripheral blood. Measured with immunoSEQ multiplex PCR; TCRdb has only the in-frame clones, and not every one. Of around 85,000 clones listed, approximately 91% are singletons. Sequenced material: blood. The source of these receptors is a person aged 18 to 75 in good health. CDR3s include the opening cysteine and the closing phenylalanine or tryptophan. The order of the fields is V gene, clone size, CDR3 length, J gene, D gene, CDR3 protein, CDR3 DNA. A D gene is named only where the DNA matches it firmly. Not all rows give a size; the values are once, few, many and, for expanded clones, a class.

V: TRBV27; size: once; length: 14; J: TRBJ1-2; D: -; CDR3: CASSPQGYDYGYTF; DNA: TGTGCCAGCAGTCCACAGGGATACGACTATGGCTACACCTTC
V: TRBV18; size: -; length: 15; J: TRBJ1-6; D: TRBD1; CDR3: CASSPGDSYNSPLHF; DNA: TGTGCCAGCTCACCAGGGGACAGTTATAATTCACCCCTCCACTTT
V: TRBV7-9; size: -; length: 11; J: TRBJ2-1; D: -; CDR3: CASSLINEQFF; DNA: TGTGCCAGCAGCCTAATCAATGAGCAGTTCTTC
V: TRBV19; size: -; length: 15; J: TRBJ2-7; D: -; CDR3: CASSIDSQVIYEQYF; DNA: TGTGCCAGTAGTATAGATTCCCAGGTGATCTACGAGCAGTACTTC
V: TRBV28; size: -; length: 15; J: TRBJ2-3; D: TRBD1; CDR3: CASWGDQGAGNTQYF; DNA: TGTGCCAGCTGGGGGGATCAGGGGGCAGGAAATACGCAGTATTTT
V: TRBV28; size: -; length: 13; J: TRBJ1-5; D: -; CDR3: CASIGGAGQPQHF; DNA: TGTGCCAGCATAGGGGGAGCTGGTCAGCCCCAGCATTTT
V: TRBV7-9; size: -; length: 14; J: TRBJ2-1; D: TRBD2; CDR3: CASGTSGFYNEQFF; DNA: TGTGCCTCAGGGACTAGCGGCTTCTACAATGAGCAGTTCTTC
V: TRBV25-1; size: -; length: 16; J: TRBJ1-4; D: TRBD1; CDR3: CASSSTGGPKGEKLFF; DNA: TGTGCCAGCAGTTCAACAGGGGGCCCTAAAGGTGAAAAACTGTTTTTT
V: TRBV5-5; size: few; length: 11; J: TRBJ2-7; D: -; CDR3: CASSLAEEQYF; DNA: TGTGCCAGCAGCTTGGCCGAGGAGCAGTACTTC
V: TRBV5-8; size: -; length: 12; J: TRBJ1-1; D: -; CDR3: CASSPYGTEAFF; DNA: TGTGCCAGCAGCCCGTACGGCACTGAAGCTTTCTTT
V: TRBV11-2; size: -; length: 14; J: TRBJ2-5; D: -; CDR3: CASSSGTTRGTQYF; DNA: TGTGCCAGCAGCTCAGGGACCACTCGGGGGACCCAGTACTTC
V: TRBV4-1; size: -; length: 15; J: TRBJ1-2; D: -; CDR3: CASSQDSLRVYGYTF; DNA: TGCGCCAGCAGCCAAGATTCCCTGCGGGTCTATGGCTACACCTTC
V: TRBV18; size: -; length: 17; J: TRBJ2-2; D: -; CDR3: CASSPPGSTANTGELFF; DNA: TGTGCCAGCTCACCGCCGGGGTCCACGGCGAACACCGGGGAGCTGTTTTTT
V: TRBV11-2; size: once; length: 12; J: TRBJ2-5; D: -; CDR3: CASSPGRETQYF; DNA: TGTGCCAGCAGCCCTGGGCGAGAGACCCAGTACTTC
V: TRBV11-2; size: -; length: 12; J: TRBJ1-3; D: -; CDR3: CASGDSGNTIYF; DNA: TGTGCCAGCGGAGACTCTGGAAACACCATATATTTT
V: TRBV4-1; size: -; length: 13; J: TRBJ2-7; D: -; CDR3: CASSRTDSYEQYF; DNA: TGCGCCAGCAGCCGGACAGACTCCTACGAGCAGTACTTC
V: TRBV5-4; size: -; length: 16; J: TRBJ2-3; D: -; CDR3: CASSSPWDGGTDTQYF; DNA: TGTGCCAGCAGCTCTCCTTGGGACGGCGGCACAGATACGCAGTATTTT
V: TRBV30; size: -; length: 15; J: TRBJ2-7; D: -; CDR3: CAWSVWLDESYEQYF; DNA: TGTGCCTGGAGTGTATGGCTGGACGAGTCCTACGAGCAGTACTTC
V: TRBV6-5; size: -; length: 13; J: TRBJ1-4; D: TRBD1; CDR3: CASSDRVGEKLFF; DNA: TGTGCCAGCAGTGACAGGGTTGGTGAAAAACTGTTTTTT
V: TRBV19; size: -; length: 16; J: TRBJ2-1; D: TRBD2; CDR3: CASSVRAGGPLDEQFF; DNA: TGTGCCAGTAGTGTTCGAGCGGGGGGGCCGCTAGATGAGCAGTTCTTC
V: TRBV19; size: -; length: 16; J: TRBJ2-6; D: -; CDR3: CASSFPGRSGANVLTF; DNA: TGTGCCAGTAGTTTCCCGGGCCGCTCTGGGGCCAACGTCCTGACTTTC
V: TRBV5-1; size: -; length: 16; J: TRBJ2-2; D: -; CDR3: CASSSLGDGNTGELFF; DNA: TGCGCCAGCAGCTCGCTTGGGGACGGCAACACCGGGGAGCTGTTTTTT
V: TRBV4-3; size: -; length: 12; J: TRBJ1-4; D: TRBD1; CDR3: CASNRDRGKLFF; DNA: TGCGCCAGCAACCGGGACAGGGGAAAACTGTTTTTT
V: TRBV5-1; size: -; length: 14; J: TRBJ1-4; D: TRBD1; CDR3: CASSLSGGQEKLFF; DNA: TGCGCCAGCAGCTTATCAGGGGGTCAAGAAAAACTGTTTTTT
V: TRBV5-1; size: -; length: 11; J: TRBJ1-2; D: -; CDR3: CASSLGHDYTF; DNA: TGCGCCAGCAGCTTGGGCCACGACTACACCTTC
V: TRBV15; size: -; length: 15; J: TRBJ1-5; D: -; CDR3: CATSRDYAVNQPQHF; DNA: TGTGCCACCAGCAGAGATTATGCAGTGAATCAGCCCCAGCATTTT
V: TRBV27; size: -; length: 13; J: TRBJ1-3; D: -; CDR3: CATEERARNTIYF; DNA: TGTGCCACCGAAGAGCGGGCGAGAAACACCATATATTTT
V: TRBV12-5; size: -; length: 16; J: TRBJ2-2; D: -; CDR3: CASGSPAPSGTGELFF; DNA: TGTGCTAGTGGTTCGCCGGCCCCCTCGGGCACCGGGGAGCTGTTTTTT
V: TRBV11-2; size: -; length: 14; J: TRBJ1-3; D: -; CDR3: CASSRGAAGNTIYF; DNA: TGTGCCAGCAGCCGCGGGGCAGCTGGAAACACCATATATTTT
V: TRBV5-4; size: -; length: 12; J: TRBJ2-5; D: -; CDR3: CASSLTGETQYF; DNA: TGTGCCAGCAGCTTGACTGGGGAGACCCAGTACTTC
V: TRBV10-3; size: -; length: 14; J: TRBJ1-4; D: -; CDR3: CAISEGLNNEKLFF; DNA: TGTGCCATCAGTGAGGGCCTGAATAATGAAAAACTGTTTTTT
V: TRBV9; size: -; length: 16; J: TRBJ1-4; D: TRBD1; CDR3: CASSSSTGGRYEKLFF; DNA: TGTGCCAGCAGCTCCTCGACAGGGGGCAGATATGAAAAACTGTTTTTT
V: TRBV5-8; size: -; length: 15; J: TRBJ1-2; D: -; CDR3: CASSSYGAGYYGYTF; DNA: TGTGCCAGCAGCTCGTACGGGGCGGGATATTATGGCTACACCTTC
V: TRBV6-6; size: -; length: 13; J: TRBJ1-6; D: -; CDR3: CASSPNYNSPLHF; DNA: TGTGCCAGCAGTCCCAACTATAATTCACCCCTCCACTTT
V: TRBV30; size: -; length: 11; J: TRBJ1-2; D: TRBD1; CDR3: CAWGTGYGYTF; DNA: TGTGCCTGGGGGACAGGCTATGGCTACACCTTC
V: TRBV2; size: few; length: 14; J: TRBJ2-3; D: -; CDR3: CASRWAGDGDTQYF; DNA: TGTGCCAGCAGGTGGGCCGGTGACGGGGATACGCAGTATTTT
V: TRBV7-2; size: -; length: 15; J: TRBJ2-3; D: TRBD2; CDR3: CASSFGGESTDTQYF; DNA: TGTGCCAGCAGCTTCGGGGGGGAAAGCACAGATACGCAGTATTTT
V: TRBV19; size: -; length: 14; J: TRBJ1-3; D: TRBD1; CDR3: CASSGTGNGNTIYF; DNA: TGTGCCAGTAGCGGGACAGGGAACGGAAACACCATATATTTT
V: TRBV7-2; size: -; length: 15; J: TRBJ2-7; D: -; CDR3: CASSLEGGSSYEQYF; DNA: TGTGCCAGCAGCTTAGAGGGGGGGTCCTCCTACGAGCAGTACTTC
V: TRBV4-3; size: -; length: 15; J: TRBJ1-2; D: TRBD1; CDR3: CASSQSGTGSYGYTF; DNA: TGCGCCAGCAGCCAGTCCGGGACAGGGAGCTATGGCTACACCTTC
V: TRBV18; size: -; length: 14; J: TRBJ1-1; D: TRBD1; CDR3: CASSQTGGHTEAFF; DNA: TGTGCCAGCTCACAAACAGGGGGGCACACTGAAGCTTTCTTT
V: TRBV11-2; size: -; length: 15; J: TRBJ2-5; D: -; CDR3: CASSQRVGGTETQYF; DNA: TGTGCCAGCAGCCAAAGGGTAGGAGGGACCGAGACCCAGTACTTC
V: TRBV7-2; size: -; length: 14; J: TRBJ2-3; D: -; CDR3: CASSLDPSRDTQYF; DNA: TGTGCCAGCAGCTTAGACCCCAGTAGAGATACGCAGTATTTT
V: TRBV6-5; size: -; length: 14; J: TRBJ1-6; D: TRBD1; CDR3: CASSPGQVNSPLHF; DNA: TGTGCCAGCAGCCCGGGACAGGTTAATTCACCCCTCCACTTT
V: TRBV7-2; size: -; length: 16; J: TRBJ2-5; D: TRBD2; CDR3: CASSTTGTSGVETQYF; DNA: TGTGCCAGCAGCACTACCGGGACTAGCGGGGTGGAGACCCAGTACTTC
V: TRBV5-5; size: -; length: 13; J: TRBJ1-1; D: -; CDR3: CASSSRLNTEAFF; DNA: TGTGCCAGCAGCTCCAGGTTGAACACTGAAGCTTTCTTT